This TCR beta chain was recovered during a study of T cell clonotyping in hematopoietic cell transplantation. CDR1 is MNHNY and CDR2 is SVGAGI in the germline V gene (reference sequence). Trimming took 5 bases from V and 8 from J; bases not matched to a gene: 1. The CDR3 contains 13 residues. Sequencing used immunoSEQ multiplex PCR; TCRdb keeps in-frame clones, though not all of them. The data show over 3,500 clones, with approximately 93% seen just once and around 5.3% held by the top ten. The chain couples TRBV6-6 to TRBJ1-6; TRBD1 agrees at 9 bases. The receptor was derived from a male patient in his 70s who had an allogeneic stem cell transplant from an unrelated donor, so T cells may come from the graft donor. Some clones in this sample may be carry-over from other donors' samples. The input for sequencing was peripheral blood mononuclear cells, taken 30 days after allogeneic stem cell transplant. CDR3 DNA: TGTGCCAGCAGTCGGGACAGGGATTCACCCCTCCACTTT. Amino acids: CASSRDRDSPLHF.